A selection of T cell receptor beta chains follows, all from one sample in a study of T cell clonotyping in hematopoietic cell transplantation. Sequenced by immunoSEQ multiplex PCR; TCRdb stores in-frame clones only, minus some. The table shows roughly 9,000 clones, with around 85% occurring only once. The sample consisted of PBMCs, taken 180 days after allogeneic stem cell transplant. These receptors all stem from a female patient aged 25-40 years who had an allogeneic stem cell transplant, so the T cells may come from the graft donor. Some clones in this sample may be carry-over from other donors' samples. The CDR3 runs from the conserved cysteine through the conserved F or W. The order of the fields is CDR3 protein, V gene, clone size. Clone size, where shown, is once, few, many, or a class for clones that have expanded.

CDR3aa: CASSIVNTYEQYF
v_gene: TRBV19
abundance: NA

CDR3aa: CASSSYRGSGGYTF
v_gene: TRBV7-8
abundance: NA

CDR3aa: CAISPIAGGHPYNEQFF
v_gene: TRBV10-3
abundance: NA

CDR3aa: CASSPSLYYEQYF
v_gene: TRBV9
abundance: NA

CDR3aa: CASTGTRGYTF
v_gene: TRBV19
abundance: NA

CDR3aa: CASSDTDSYNEQFF
v_gene: TRBV6-4
abundance: NA

CDR3aa: CASSLSIMGNYGYTF
v_gene: TRBV27
abundance: NA

CDR3aa: CASTRTFSSYEQYF
v_gene: TRBV5-1
abundance: NA

CDR3aa: CASSLGPGTEAFF
v_gene: TRBV11-2
abundance: NA

CDR3aa: CASLAPMGSSLGEQYF
v_gene: TRBV28
abundance: NA

CDR3aa: CASSKDGVAGDGYTF
v_gene: TRBV21-1
abundance: NA

CDR3aa: CASSANVGDTEAFF
v_gene: TRBV9
abundance: NA

CDR3aa: CSVGTGWDYGYTF
v_gene: TRBV29-1
abundance: NA

CDR3aa: CASRDSFSYEQYF
v_gene: TRBV10-1
abundance: NA

CDR3aa: CASSLVSGSNTDTQYF
v_gene: TRBV13
abundance: NA

CDR3aa: CASSTGTATEAFF
v_gene: TRBV6-6
abundance: NA

CDR3aa: CSARTSGDSYEQYF
v_gene: TRBV29-1
abundance: NA

CDR3aa: CASSLAPGSNYGYTF
v_gene: TRBV5-5
abundance: NA

CDR3aa: CASSGNRGTGELFF
v_gene: TRBV6-1
abundance: NA

CDR3aa: CASSQEGGDFNSPLHF
v_gene: TRBV14
abundance: NA

CDR3aa: CAWSRRGSSEAFF
v_gene: TRBV30
abundance: NA

CDR3aa: CASSEEAGGSGYTF
v_gene: TRBV6-1
abundance: NA

CDR3aa: CASSQEGQGLSGANVLTF
v_gene: TRBV4-3
abundance: NA

CDR3aa: CASSILGQGTEAFF
v_gene: TRBV19
abundance: NA

CDR3aa: CASSQDRGQGGAEAFF
v_gene: TRBV4-1
abundance: NA

CDR3aa: CASSLLPSGSGANVLTF
v_gene: TRBV5-1
abundance: NA

CDR3aa: CASSRGWERSEQYF
v_gene: TRBV6-6
abundance: once

CDR3aa: CASSSTGFNTGELFF
v_gene: TRBV6-4
abundance: once

CDR3aa: CASSLTSAGELFF
v_gene: TRBV4-3
abundance: NA

CDR3aa: CASSLARLWTANTGELFF
v_gene: TRBV7-9
abundance: NA

CDR3aa: CASYGRDYEQYF
v_gene: TRBV2
abundance: once

CDR3aa: CAWSVAANSPLHF
v_gene: TRBV30
abundance: NA

CDR3aa: CASSPDGLFWEQYF
v_gene: TRBV7-6
abundance: NA

CDR3aa: CASSRAGYFYGYTF
v_gene: TRBV25-1
abundance: NA

CDR3aa: CSVEGRGSTEAFF
v_gene: TRBV29-1
abundance: NA

CDR3aa: CASSYESINSPLHF
v_gene: TRBV6-5
abundance: once

CDR3aa: CASSKGTGYFYEQYF
v_gene: TRBV6-5
abundance: NA

CDR3aa: CASSLGPTGETSYEQYF
v_gene: TRBV7-8
abundance: NA

CDR3aa: CASSQDWGYGNTIYF
v_gene: TRBV4-1
abundance: NA

CDR3aa: CASRARTLTNYEQYF
v_gene: TRBV6-5
abundance: NA

CDR3aa: CASSQEERRKLFF
v_gene: TRBV4-3
abundance: NA